This record looks at one T cell receptor (beta chain) sequence and its context. Its antigen is not known. The PCR made use of 60 Vbeta and 13 Jbeta primers. TCRdb's copy holds only in-frame clones and misses some; the assay was immunoSEQ multiplex PCR. The table records 150,000 to 200,000 clones, approximately 80% of them present only once. This record comes from a study of cytomegalovirus exposure and HLA in healthy donors. Overall study context: A data release that came early held some 79 million unique TCRs from HLA-typed donors. The Caucasian-associated ancestry cluster contained about 80% of the approximately 390 genotyped donors. Study findings and constraints: Later analysis associated a missense DCLRE1C variant with TCR beta V- and J-gene trimming. Among donors in an Asian-associated ancestry cluster, a later analysis reportedly found fewer N-insertions than the roughly 730-donor mean.

The CDR3 consists of 18 residues. The germline gives CDR1 MNHEY, CDR2 SMNVEV (reference sequence). The V end was cut by 2 bases, the J end by 0 bases, with 17 bases between. The TCR originated in a woman between 18 and 29 years old in good health and CMV-seronegative. Sequencing was done on a sample of PBMCs. The chain recombines TRBV27 with TRBJ2-4; possibly TRBD1 for D (6 bases). The CDR3, as DNA: TGTGCCAGCAGTTTAATAGGAGCTGGACAGCTAGCCAAAAACATTCAGTACTTC. This sequence encodes CASSLIGAGQLAKNIQYF.